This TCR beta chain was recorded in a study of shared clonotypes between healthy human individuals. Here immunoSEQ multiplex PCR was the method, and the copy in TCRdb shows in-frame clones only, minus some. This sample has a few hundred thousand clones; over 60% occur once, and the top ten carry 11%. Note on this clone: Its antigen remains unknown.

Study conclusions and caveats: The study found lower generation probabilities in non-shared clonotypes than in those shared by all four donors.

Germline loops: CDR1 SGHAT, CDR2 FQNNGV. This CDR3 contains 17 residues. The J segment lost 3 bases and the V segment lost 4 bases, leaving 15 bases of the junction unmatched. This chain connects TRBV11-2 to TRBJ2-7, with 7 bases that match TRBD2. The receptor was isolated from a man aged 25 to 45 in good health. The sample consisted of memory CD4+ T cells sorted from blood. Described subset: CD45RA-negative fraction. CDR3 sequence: CASSSSSWEGLSYEQYF. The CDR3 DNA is TGTGCCAGCAGCTCTTCCTCTTGGGAGGGTTTAAGCTACGAGCAGTACTTC.